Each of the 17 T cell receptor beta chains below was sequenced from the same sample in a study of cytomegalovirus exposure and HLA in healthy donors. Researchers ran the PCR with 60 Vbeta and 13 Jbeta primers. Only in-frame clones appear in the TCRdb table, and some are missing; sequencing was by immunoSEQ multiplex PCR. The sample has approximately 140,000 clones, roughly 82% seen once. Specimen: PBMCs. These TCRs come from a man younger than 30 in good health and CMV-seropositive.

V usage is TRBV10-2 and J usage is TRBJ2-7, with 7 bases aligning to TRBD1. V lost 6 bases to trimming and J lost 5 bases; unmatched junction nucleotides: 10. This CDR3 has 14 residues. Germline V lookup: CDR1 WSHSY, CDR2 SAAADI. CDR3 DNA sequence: TGCGCCAGCAGACCGGACAGGCTAACCCACGAGCAGTACTTC. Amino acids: CASRPDRLTHEQYF.

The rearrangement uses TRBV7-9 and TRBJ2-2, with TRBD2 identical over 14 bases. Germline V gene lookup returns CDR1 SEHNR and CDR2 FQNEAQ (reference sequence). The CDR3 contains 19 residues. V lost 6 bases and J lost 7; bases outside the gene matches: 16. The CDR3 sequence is CASSQGAGGTSGRIGELFF. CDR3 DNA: TGTGCCAGCAGTCAGGGGGCCGGCGGGACTAGCGGGAGAATCGGGGAGCTGTTTTTT. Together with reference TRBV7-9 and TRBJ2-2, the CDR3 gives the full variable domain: DTGVSQNPRHKITKRGQNVTFRCDPISEHNRLYWYRQTLGQGPEFLTYFQNEAQLEKSRLLSDRFSAERPKGSFSTLEIQRTEQGDSAMYLCASSQGAGGTSGRIGELFFGEGSRLTVL.

In DNA, the CDR3 is TGCGCCAGCAGTGAGTCAACAGACTACGAGCAGTACTTC. Its protein is CASSESTDYEQYF. V is TRBV10-1 and J is TRBJ2-7; D not resolved. Between the trimmed V and J ends, which lost 0 bases and 3 bases, there was a span of 6 bases. Germline assignment: CDR1 WNHNN and CDR2 SYGVQD (reference sequence). The CDR3 runs to 13 residues.

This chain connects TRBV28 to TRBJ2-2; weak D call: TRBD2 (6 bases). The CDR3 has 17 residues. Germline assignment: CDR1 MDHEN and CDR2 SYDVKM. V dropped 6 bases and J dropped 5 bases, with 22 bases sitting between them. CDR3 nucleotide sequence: TGTGCCAGCAGGCAAGTCGCAGGGTTCGGGAGAACCGGGGAGCTGTTTTTT. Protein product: CASRQVAGFGRTGELFF.

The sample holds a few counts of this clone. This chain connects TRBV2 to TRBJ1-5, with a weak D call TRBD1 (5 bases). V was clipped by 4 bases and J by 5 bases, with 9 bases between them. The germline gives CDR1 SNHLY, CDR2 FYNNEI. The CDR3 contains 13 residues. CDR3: CASSGVGDQPQHF. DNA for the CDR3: TGTGCCAGCAGTGGGGTAGGGGATCAGCCCCAGCATTTT.

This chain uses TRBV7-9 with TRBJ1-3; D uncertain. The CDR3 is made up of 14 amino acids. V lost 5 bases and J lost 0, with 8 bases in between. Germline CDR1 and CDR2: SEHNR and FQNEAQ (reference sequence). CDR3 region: CASSPVISGNTIYF. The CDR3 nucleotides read TGTGCCAGCAGCCCAGTAATCTCTGGAAACACCATATATTTT.

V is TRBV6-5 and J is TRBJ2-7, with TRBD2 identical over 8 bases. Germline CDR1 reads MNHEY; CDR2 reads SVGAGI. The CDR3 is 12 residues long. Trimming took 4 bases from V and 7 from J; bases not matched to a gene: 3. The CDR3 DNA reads TGTGCCAGCAGTTCCAGCGGGGGAGAGCAGTACTTC. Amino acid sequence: CASSSSGGEQYF.

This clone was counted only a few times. CDR3 in DNA: TGTGCCAGCAGCTTCCCCCCCGGGACAGTCTCCTACGAGCAGTACTTC. Translated, it gives CASSFPPGTVSYEQYF. This sequence joins TRBV5-5 and TRBJ2-7, with TRBD1 identical over 7 bases. The germline V gene encodes CDR1 SGHKS and CDR2 YYEKEE (reference sequence). With V trimmed by 2 bases and J by 0 bases, 8 bases remained unmatched. CDR3 length: 16 amino acids.

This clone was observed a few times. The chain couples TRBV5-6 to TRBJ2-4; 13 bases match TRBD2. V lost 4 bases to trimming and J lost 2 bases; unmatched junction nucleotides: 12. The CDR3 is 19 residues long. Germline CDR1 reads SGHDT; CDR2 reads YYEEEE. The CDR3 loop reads CASSLGLAGESRTKNIQYF. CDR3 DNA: TGTGCCAGCAGCCTAGGACTAGCGGGAGAATCTAGAACCAAAAACATTCAGTACTTC.

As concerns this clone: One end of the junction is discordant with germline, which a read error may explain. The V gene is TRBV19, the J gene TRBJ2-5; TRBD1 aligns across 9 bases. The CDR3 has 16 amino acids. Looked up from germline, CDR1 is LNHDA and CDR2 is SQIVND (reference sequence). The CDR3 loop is CTSSLGGQGPWETQYF. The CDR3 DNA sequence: TGTACCAGTAGTCTTGGGGGACAGGGCCCTTGGGAGACCCAGTACTTC.

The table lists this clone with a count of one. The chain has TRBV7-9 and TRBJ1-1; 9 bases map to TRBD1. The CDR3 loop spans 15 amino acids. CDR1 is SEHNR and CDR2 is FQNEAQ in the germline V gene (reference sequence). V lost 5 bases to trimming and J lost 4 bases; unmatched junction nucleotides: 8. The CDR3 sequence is CASSPDRGVSTEAFF. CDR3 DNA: TGTGCCAGCAGCCCGGACAGGGGAGTCTCCACTGAAGCTTTCTTT.

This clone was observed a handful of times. CDR3 DNA: TGTGCCAGCATCTACTCAGGGGCTGTGAACACTGAAGCTTTCTTT. It is translated as CASIYSGAVNTEAFF. The rearrangement links TRBV7-9 to TRBJ1-1, with a possible D match to TRBD1 (6 bases). The CDR3 is made up of 15 amino acids. The germline gives CDR1 SEHNR, CDR2 FQNEAQ (reference sequence). Between the trimmed V and J ends, which lost 7 bases and 0 bases, there was a span of 15 bases. Complete variable domain (other parts from reference TRBV7-9 and TRBJ1-1): DTGVSQNPRHKITKRGQNVTFRCDPISEHNRLYWYRQTLGQGPEFLTYFQNEAQLEKSRLLSDRFSAERPKGSFSTLEIQRTEQGDSAMYLCASIYSGAVNTEAFFGQGTRLTVV.

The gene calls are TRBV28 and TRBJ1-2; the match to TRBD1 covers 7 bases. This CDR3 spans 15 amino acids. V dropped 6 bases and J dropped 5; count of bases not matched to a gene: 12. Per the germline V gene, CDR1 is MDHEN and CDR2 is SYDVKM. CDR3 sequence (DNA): TGTGCCAGCAGCCAACCCTTGGGACAGACTTATGGCTACACCTTC. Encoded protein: CASSQPLGQTYGYTF.

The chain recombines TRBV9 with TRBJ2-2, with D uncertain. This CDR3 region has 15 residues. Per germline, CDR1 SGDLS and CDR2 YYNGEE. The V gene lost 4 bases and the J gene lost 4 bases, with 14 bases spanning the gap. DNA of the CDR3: TGTGCCAGCAGCCCTGCCTTGCAGGCCACCGGGGAGCTGTTTTTT. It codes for CASSPALQATGELFF.

CDR3 loop: CASSPTPQGTEAFF. Written as DNA, the CDR3 is TGTGCCAGCAGTCCAACCCCTCAGGGGACTGAAGCTTTCTTT. V is TRBV27 and J is TRBJ1-1, with D tentatively TRBD1 (6 bases). The CDR3 is 14 residues long. V lost 5 bases, J lost 5 bases, and 15 bases lay in between. From germline, CDR1 is MNHEY and CDR2 SMNVEV (reference sequence).

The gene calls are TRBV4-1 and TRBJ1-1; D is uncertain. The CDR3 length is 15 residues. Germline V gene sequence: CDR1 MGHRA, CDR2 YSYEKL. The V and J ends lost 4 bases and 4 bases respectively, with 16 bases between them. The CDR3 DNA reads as TGCGCCAGCAGCCCCACCGAAGGAGAGGGCACTGAAGCTTTCTTT. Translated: CASSPTEGEGTEAFF.

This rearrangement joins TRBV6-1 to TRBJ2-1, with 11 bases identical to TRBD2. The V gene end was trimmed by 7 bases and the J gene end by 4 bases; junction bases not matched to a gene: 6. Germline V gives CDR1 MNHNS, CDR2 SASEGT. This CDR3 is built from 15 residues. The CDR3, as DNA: TGTGCCAGCAAACCCGGGACTAGCGGATACAATGAGCAGTTCTTC. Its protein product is CASKPGTSGYNEQFF.